This passage covers 17 T cell receptor beta chains from one sample sequenced in a study of cytomegalovirus exposure and HLA in healthy donors (dated by TCRdb to the late 2010s). Library creation used the immunoSEQ multiplex PCR assay. TCRdb mirrors the immuneACCESS table, restricted to in-frame sequences. Some clones are absent from its copies; in checked studies, under half trace to an unresolved V gene, and the reason for the others is unknown. This sample gives over 120,000 clones in total; roughly 87% of them show up just once. Over 8.5% of the sample goes to the ten largest clones. The sequenced sample was PBMCs. Source of these receptors: a woman in her late teens or twenties in good health and CMV-seropositive.

The chain links TRBV7-8 to TRBJ2-6, with a possible D match to TRBD2 (6 bases). CDR1 is SGHVS, CDR2 FQNEAQ, per germline. The ends were cut back, 3 bases at V and 1 base at J, with 16 bases in the middle. This CDR3 has 18 residues. CDR3 bases: TGTGCCAGCAGCTTGAGGGGAAAGGGGAGGTCTGGGGCCAACGTCCTGACTTTC. As protein: CASSLRGKGRSGANVLTF.

The CDR3 sequence is CASSVGPRGQEGGGYTF. DNA of the CDR3: TGTGCCAGCAGCGTAGGTCCCCGGGGACAGGAGGGTGGAGGCTACACCTTC. This chain joins TRBV9 and TRBJ1-2, with TRBD1 identical over 8 bases. CDR3 size: 17 residues. Trimming removed 0 bases from V and 8 bases from J; junction bases left unmatched: 15. Germline V gene lookup returns CDR1 SGDLS and CDR2 YYNGEE. The full variable domain, in which reference TRBV9 and TRBJ1-2 provide the parts outside the CDR3, is DSGVTQTPKHLITATGQRVTLRCSPRSGDLSVYWYQQSLDQGLQFLIQYYNGEERAKGNILERFSAQQFPDLHSELNLSSLELGDSALYFCASSVGPRGQEGGGYTFGSGTRLTVV.

This clone was counted only a few times. The chain couples TRBV28 to TRBJ2-2; 9 nucleotides match TRBD2. The J segment lost 6 bases and the V segment lost 1 base, leaving 9 bases of the junction unmatched. CDR3 length equals 17 residues. Germline V CDR1 and CDR2: MDHEN, SYDVKM. CDR3 sequence: CASSLFDLRGGPGELFF. The CDR3 DNA reads as TGTGCCAGCAGTTTATTTGACTTGCGGGGGGGCCCCGGGGAGCTGTTTTTT. Looking up the rest from reference TRBV28 and TRBJ2-2 gives the full variable domain: DVKVTQSSRYLVKRTGEKVFLECVQDMDHENMFWYRQDPGLGLRLIYFSYDVKMKEKGDIPEGYSVSREKKERFSLILESASTNQTSMYLCASSLFDLRGGPGELFFGEGSRLTVL.

The chain joins TRBV5-1 to TRBJ2-2; TRBD1 might be the D (6 bases). Germline V gene data show CDR1 as SGHRS and CDR2 as YFSETQ. The CDR3 has 15 amino acids. The germline V and J ends were trimmed by 0 bases and 4 bases, with 10 bases remaining between them. CDR3 amino acids: CASSLVQGRTGELFF. The CDR3 DNA follows: TGCGCCAGCAGCTTGGTTCAGGGGCGCACCGGGGAGCTGTTTTTT.

In its sample, this clone was seen once. The V call is TRBV6-5, the J call TRBJ1-1; D gene unclear. The CDR3 runs to 13 residues. The germline V gene encodes CDR1 MNHEY and CDR2 SVGAGI. The ends were cut back, 7 bases at V and 1 base at J, with 10 bases in the middle. The CDR3, as DNA: TGTGCCAGCACGCTGGGAGGGAACACTGAAGCTTTCTTT. Its protein product is CASTLGGNTEAFF.

The chain is built from TRBV6-5 and TRBJ2-7; possibly TRBD1 for D (6 bases). The CDR3 totals 16 residues. Trimming removed 0 bases from V and 2 bases from J, with 14 bases in between. Germline loops: CDR1 MNHEY, CDR2 SVGAGI. The CDR3 region has the DNA TGTGCCAGCAGTTACTCGCCAGGGGCCTATACCTACGAGCAGTACTTC. Its translation: CASSYSPGAYTYEQYF.

This clone was recorded once. The V gene is TRBV13, the J gene TRBJ1-1; D remains ambiguous. Germline V gene lookup returns CDR1 PRHDT and CDR2 FYEKMQ (reference sequence). Trimming removed 2 bases from V and 4 bases from J, with 8 bases in between. CDR3 length: 13 amino acids. The CDR3 loop reads CASSLRAGTEAFF. Here the CDR3 DNA reads TGTGCCAGCAGCTTAAGAGCTGGCACTGAAGCTTTCTTT.

The chain combines TRBV2 with TRBJ1-2; 7 bases are shared with TRBD1. This CDR3 is built from 14 residues. The trim removed 5 bases at V and 6 bases at J, leaving 9 bases unmatched. CDR1 is SNHLY, CDR2 FYNNEI, per germline. CDR3 bases: TGTGCCAGCAGTAATGCACAGGGGAGCCATGGCTACACCTTC. Its translation is CASSNAQGSHGYTF.

The CDR3 here is CASSKEVRGSEAFF. In DNA form, the CDR3 reads TGTGCCAGCAGTAAAGAAGTCAGGGGGTCTGAAGCTTTCTTT. V is TRBV6-1 and J is TRBJ1-1; TRBD1 aligns across 7 bases. The CDR3 totals 14 residues. V was clipped by 5 bases and J by 6 bases; unmatched bases: 9. Germline V gene lookup returns CDR1 MNHNS and CDR2 SASEGT.

This chain links TRBV11-2 with TRBJ2-3; D possibly corresponds to TRBD2 (6 bases). The V gene's germline CDR1 is SGHAT and CDR2 FQNNGV. There are 15 residues in the CDR3. Trimming stripped 5 bases from V and 2 bases from J, with 14 bases between. The DNA of the CDR3 is TGTGCCAGCAGCCCCGCGGGGCACGCCACAGATACGCAGTATTTT. It codes for CASSPAGHATDTQYF.

The genes are TRBV7-9 and TRBJ1-1; a weak D match, TRBD1 (5 bases). The V end lost 4 bases, the J end lost 7 bases, and 10 bases lay between the germline ends. In germline, CDR1 is SEHNR, CDR2 FQNEAQ (reference sequence). This CDR3 spans 12 amino acids. The CDR3 reads CASSSPTDEAFF. The CDR3 nucleotides read TGTGCCAGCAGCTCCCCGACAGATGAAGCTTTCTTT.

The chain employs TRBV4-1 and TRBJ2-1; the D gene is possibly TRBD2 (5 bases). The V gene lost 1 base and the J gene lost 15 bases, with 16 bases spanning the gap. This CDR3 has 13 residues. Germline CDR1 and CDR2: MGHRA and YSYEKL. The DNA for the CDR3 is TGCGCCAGCAGCCAAGGTCTAGCCCCGAACCCGTTCTTC. Translating it yields CASSQGLAPNPFF.

The table lists this clone with a few counts. The rearrangement links TRBV28 to TRBJ1-2; D is uncertain. The germline V gene has CDR1 MDHEN and CDR2 SYDVKM. This CDR3 comprises 12 residues. Trimming cost V 10 bases and J 1 base, with 10 bases left between them. The DNA of the CDR3 is TGTGCCACCAATCTAATTAACTATGGCTACACCTTC. Amino acid sequence: CATNLINYGYTF.

The chain carries TRBV5-6 and TRBJ2-3; no clear D. V was shortened by 0 bases and J by 4 bases, with 6 bases between the two germline ends. This CDR3 has 13 amino acids. In germline, CDR1 is SGHDT, CDR2 YYEEEE. The chain's CDR3 is CASSLGSADTQYF. In DNA form, the CDR3 reads TGTGCCAGCAGCTTGGGATCAGCAGATACGCAGTATTTT.

The CDR3 coding sequence is TGTGCCAGCAGCTCCTGGGGGGCCTACAATGAGCAGTTCTTC. Translated: CASSSWGAYNEQFF. The chain has TRBV5-4 and TRBJ2-1, with a possible D match to TRBD2 (6 bases). Germline V CDR1 and CDR2: SGHNT, YYREEE (reference sequence). Trimming removed 3 bases from V and 2 bases from J, with 9 bases in between. The CDR3 runs 14 residues.

The chain links TRBV7-2 to TRBJ1-2; no definite D call. Per the germline V gene, CDR1 is SGHTA and CDR2 is FQGNSA. The CDR3 totals 15 residues. V was cut by 5 bases and J by 0 bases, with 13 bases left in between. The DNA for the CDR3 is TGTGCCAGCAGCCCCCATTCCTATTCTAACTATGGCTACACCTTC. Translated: CASSPHSYSNYGYTF.

The V call is TRBV30, the J call TRBJ1-5, with D perhaps TRBD1 (6 bases). CDR1 is GTSNPN, CDR2 SVGIG, per germline (reference sequence). The V and J ends lost 1 base and 6 bases respectively, with 10 bases between them. The CDR3 loop spans 13 amino acids. CDR3 DNA: TGTGCCTGGAGTGGGGGGGGCGGTCAGCCCCAGCATTTT. Residues: CAWSGGGGQPQHF.